The rows below give T cell receptor beta chains drawn from one sample of a study of response to subunit inactivated influenza vaccine. Each CDR3 protein is one row after TCRdb ran MiXCR on the RT-PCR reads. The table lists 590,000 or so distinct CDR3 sequences, less than 15% of them singletons, with less than 9% in the top ten. Specimen: PBMCs from blood, collected around 15 days before vaccination. The receptors derive from a man aged 45-60 years who received an inactivated influenza vaccine. The CDR3 runs from the conserved cysteine through the conserved F or W. The order of the fields is D gene, J gene, clone size, V gene, CDR3 DNA, CDR3 protein. A D gene is named only where the DNA matches it firmly. Clone size appears in some rows only: once, few, many, or a class for an expanded clone.

-	TRBJ2-3	few	TRBV20-1	TGCAGTGCTAGTTTTTCCAGGGGTTACACAGATACGCAGTATTTT	CSASFSRGYTDTQYF
-	TRBJ2-3	-	TRBV28	TGTGCCAGCAGTTTGTTCGGGGAGGCGACAGATACGCAGTATTTT	CASSLFGEATDTQYF
-	TRBJ2-7	few	TRBV18	TGTGCCAGCTCACCCCCCCAGGCCCCCTACGAGCAGTACTTC	CASSPPQAPYEQYF
TRBD1	TRBJ2-7	many	TRBV5-1	TGCGCCAGTCGTCCGGACAGGGACACCTACGAGCAGTACTTC	CASRPDRDTYEQYF
TRBD2	TRBJ2-2	few	TRBV9	TGTGCCAGCAGCCCCCTGACTAGCGGGAGGGAGGGGGAGCTGTTTTTT	CASSPLTSGREGELFF
-	TRBJ2-3	few	TRBV14	TGTGCCAGCAGCCAAGCACAGGGCACGGTGGATACGCAGTATTTT	CASSQAQGTVDTQYF
TRBD1	TRBJ1-1	-	TRBV28	TGTGCCAGCAGTGCCTTGACAGGGGAGTTGGCTGAAGCTTTCTTT	CASSALTGELAEAFF
-	TRBJ2-6	-	TRBV29-1	TGCAGCGTGACCAAGGCTGGGGCCAACGTCCTGACTTTC	CSVTKAGANVLTF
-	TRBJ2-7	few	TRBV7-9	TGTGCCAGCACCCAAAACGGGGGAATCTCCTACGAGCAGTACTTC	CASTQNGGISYEQYF
-	TRBJ1-2	-	TRBV20-1	TGCAGTGCTAGAGGCCCAGTGGGGGGCTACACCTTC	CSARGPVGGYTF
-	TRBJ1-2	few	TRBV27	TGTGCCGAGGGGGGACGATATGGCTACACCTTC	CAEGGRYGYTF
TRBD1	TRBJ2-7	-	TRBV28	TGTGCCAGCAGTTTGCAACAGGGGGCTGGGTACGAGCAGTACTTC	CASSLQQGAGYEQYF
-	TRBJ2-7	few	TRBV2	TGTGCCAGCAGTGAAGTTGACAGCGTGAACTACGAGCAGTACTTC	CASSEVDSVNYEQYF
TRBD1	TRBJ1-4	-	TRBV9	TGTGCCAGCAGATCCGGACAGGGGACTAATGAAAAACTGTTTTTT	CASRSGQGTNEKLFF
TRBD2	TRBJ2-1	many	TRBV4-2	TGTGCCAGCAGCCGGGGGACTAGCGGGTACAATGAGCAGTTCTTC	CASSRGTSGYNEQFF
-	TRBJ2-2	-	TRBV9	TGTGCCAGCAGGGGGGACGGCCCCGCGAGGGAGCTGTTTTTT	CASRGDGPARELFF
TRBD1	TRBJ2-7	-	TRBV3-1	TGTGCCAGCAGCCAATTTTGGACAGGGGGCTCCGAGCAGTACTTC	CASSQFWTGGSEQYF
TRBD1	TRBJ1-1	-	TRBV27	TGTGCCAGCAGTTTCCAGGGGGCGGGTATGCACACTGAAGCTTTCTTT	CASSFQGAGMHTEAFF
-	TRBJ2-1	few	TRBV20-1	TGCAGTGCGCGAGCCCCGACTAGTACTGAGCAGTTCTTC	CSARAPTSTEQFF
TRBD1	TRBJ1-2	-	TRBV6-2/TRBV6-3	TGTGCCAGCAGTGACCGGACAGGGAACGATGGCTACACCTTC	CASSDRTGNDGYTF
-	TRBJ2-7	-	TRBV5-4	TGTGCCAGCAGCTGGCAGGGGAGTCTTGGCGAGCAGTACTTC	CASSWQGSLGEQYF
TRBD1	TRBJ2-1	-	TRBV6-5	TGTGCCAGCAGTTCCCGACAGGGGGCGAATGAGCAGTTCTTC	CASSSRQGANEQFF
TRBD2	TRBJ2-3	few	TRBV4-1	TGCGCCAGCAGCCAAGAGGTAGCGGGGGGCACAGATACGCAGTATTTT	CASSQEVAGGTDTQYF